This T cell receptor (beta chain) was sequenced for a study of CD8 T cells in ankylosing spondylitis. Study-wide findings and caveats: A motif of under ten highly homologous TCR beta variants was seen as apparently characteristic of ankylosing spondylitis blood.

The TCR beta libraries were generated through quantitative 5'-RACE incorporating molecular barcodes. TCRdb itself ran the 5' RACE reads through MiXCR, one entry per CDR3 protein. The sample yields a few hundred thousand distinct CDR3 sequences, approximately 8% seen once. This clonotype has just a few counts. The antigen remains undetermined. This TCR derives from a male donor with ankylosing spondylitis. Sequences were obtained from blood, either unsorted or a sorted T cell fraction (not recorded which).

The CDR3 here is CATSDPQGVSGEQFF. The CDR3 DNA is TGTGCCACCAGTGATCCCCAGGGAGTTAGCGGTGAGCAGTTCTTC. This chain connects TRBV24-1 to TRBJ2-1, with D possibly being TRBD2 (6 bases). The germline V and J ends were trimmed by 3 bases and 9 bases, with 17 bases remaining between them. Germline loops: CDR1 KGHDR, CDR2 SFDVKD. The CDR3 is 15 amino acids.